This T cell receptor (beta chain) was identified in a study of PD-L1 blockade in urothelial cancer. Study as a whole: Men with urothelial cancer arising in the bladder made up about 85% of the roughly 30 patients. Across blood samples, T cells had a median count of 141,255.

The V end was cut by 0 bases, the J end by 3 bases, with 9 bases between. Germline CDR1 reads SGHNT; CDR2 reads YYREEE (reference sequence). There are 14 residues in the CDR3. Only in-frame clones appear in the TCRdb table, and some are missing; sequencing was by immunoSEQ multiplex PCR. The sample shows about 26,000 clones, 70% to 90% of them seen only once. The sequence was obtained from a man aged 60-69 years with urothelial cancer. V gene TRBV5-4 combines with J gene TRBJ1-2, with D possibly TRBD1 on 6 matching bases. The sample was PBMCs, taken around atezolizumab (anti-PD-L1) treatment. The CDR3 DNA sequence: TGTGCCAGCAGCTTGGTTTCAGGGGACTATGGCTACACCTTC. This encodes CASSLVSGDYGYTF.